This TCR beta chain appears in the sequencing data of a study of monozygotic twins with inflammatory bowel disease. For each CDR3 protein, TCRdb gives one entry from its re-call of the 5' RACE reads, without DNA. This repertoire includes hundreds of thousands of distinct CDR3 sequences. The length of the CDR3 is 12 residues. Looked up from germline, CDR1 is MDHEN and CDR2 is SYDVKM. This TCR was sampled from a human donor with ulcerative colitis or Crohn's disease, or a healthy co-twin of an affected twin (not recorded which). The chain employs TRBV28 and TRBJ2-7; TCRdb designates TRBD1, a call that cannot be tested without DNA. Source material: blood. This CDR3 is CATGQGTYEQYF. Using reference TRBV28 and TRBJ2-7 for the parts outside the CDR3, the full variable domain is DVKVTQSSRYLVKRTGEKVFLECVQDMDHENMFWYRQDPGLGLRLIYFSYDVKMKEKGDIPEGYSVSREKKERFSLILESASTNQTSMYLCATGQGTYEQYFGPGTRLTVT.